The clone carrying this T cell receptor (beta chain) has a count of ten or more. Its antigen is unknown. The data are from a study of blood T cells in healthy people across ages. Study observations and caveats: Long-lived donors exceeded aged donors in naive CD4+ cells and diversity.

V shed 6 bases, J shed 4 bases, and the junction held 4 bases outside the gene matches. Germline V gives CDR1 MNHEY, CDR2 SMNVEV (reference sequence). This CDR3 is built from 14 residues. The use of a sample-barcoded 5' primer and a J-beta primer mix characterized a second PCR of about 7 to 12 cycles. A minimum of 2.5 million CDR3-containing paired-end reads was obtained for each sample. TCRdb re-called the 5' RACE reads with MiXCR, one entry per CDR3 protein. The table shows approximately 1,000,000 distinct CDR3 sequences, with 40% to 45% occurring only once. Whenever a sample was processed, at least 6 million PBMCs were isolated. Total RNA was extracted at no less than 5.5 micrograms per sample.

The sequencing input was blood. The V and J genes are TRBV27 and TRBJ2-3; 10 bases map to TRBD1. The sequence derives from a woman aged 55-69 years in good health. For the CDR3, the DNA is TGTGCCAGCAGCCGGGACAGGGGCGCAGATACGCAGTATTTT. Amino acid sequence: CASSRDRGADTQYF.